Shown below are 13 T cell receptor beta chains from a single sample sequenced in a study of T cell changes during pregnancy in multiple sclerosis. The protocol was immunoSEQ multiplex PCR, while the TCRdb copy is restricted to in-frame clones and leaves out a portion. The table records tens of thousands of clones, 85% to 90% of them present only once. This material consisted of CD4+ T cells from peripheral blood mononuclear cells, taken before pregnancy. The origin of the receptors is a female donor with multiple sclerosis, enrolled in a pregnancy study.

The V gene is TRBV2, the J gene TRBJ2-5; 8 positions agree with TRBD2. This CDR3 has 13 residues. J was trimmed by 2 bases and V by 6 bases; bases with no gene match: 2. Germline V lookup: CDR1 SNHLY, CDR2 FYNNEI. In nucleotides, the CDR3 is TGTGCCAGCAGCGGGGGGGATCAAGAGACCCAGTACTTC. It specifies CASSGGDQETQYF.

The chain combines TRBV9 with TRBJ2-2; D is perhaps TRBD1 (6 bases). The CDR3 runs 16 residues. The V end was cut by 0 bases, the J end by 2 bases, with 11 bases between. Germline V gives CDR1 SGDLS, CDR2 YYNGEE. The CDR3 protein is CASSVATGLNTGELFF. The CDR3 nucleotides are TGTGCCAGCAGCGTAGCTACAGGGCTCAACACCGGGGAGCTGTTTTTT.

The CDR3 DNA reads TGTGCCAGCCGGGCTGAGGGATATGGCTACACCTTC. Translating gives CASRAEGYGYTF. The rearrangement uses TRBV2 and TRBJ1-2; D remains unclear. The V end was cut by 8 bases, the J end by 5 bases, with 12 bases between. The CDR3 runs 12 residues. Germline V CDR1 and CDR2: SNHLY, FYNNEI.

The J gene is TRBJ2-1, the V gene TRBV14; maybe TRBD2 (5 bases). The germline V and J ends were trimmed by 1 base and 5 bases, with 9 bases remaining between them. Germline V gives CDR1 SGHDN, CDR2 FVKESK. CDR3 size: 14 residues. For the CDR3, the DNA is TGTGCCAGCAGCCAAGTATCACTAGACAATGAGCAGTTCTTC. Encoded protein: CASSQVSLDNEQFF.

The chain carries TRBV6-1 and TRBJ1-5; the D gene is possibly TRBD1 (5 bases). This CDR3 has 13 residues. V gave up 6 bases and J gave up 4 bases, with 10 bases separating them. In germline, CDR1 is MNHNS, CDR2 SASEGT. The CDR3 DNA follows: TGTGCCAGCAGGGACATGACTAATCAGCCCCAGCATTTT. It encodes CASRDMTNQPQHF.

The chain's CDR3 is CASSPKGGKETQYF. CDR3 in DNA: TGTGCCAGCAGCCCGAAAGGGGGTAAAGAGACCCAGTACTTC. This chain links TRBV7-3 with TRBJ2-5, with TRBD1 as a possible D gene (6 bases). The germline gives CDR1 SGHTA, CDR2 FQGTGA. Trimming cost V 5 bases and J 3 bases, with 13 bases left between them. The CDR3 length is 14 residues.

The rearrangement joins TRBV2 to TRBJ2-3; perhaps TRBD1 as D (6 bases). The CDR3 runs 14 residues. CDR1 is SNHLY, CDR2 FYNNEI, per germline. Trimming shortened V by 5 bases and J by 3 bases, and 12 bases separated the two germline ends. The DNA of the CDR3 is TGTGCCAGCAGTCAAGGGACATCAACAGATACGCAGTATTTT. Protein product: CASSQGTSTDTQYF.

The rearrangement uses TRBV2 and TRBJ2-1, with D perhaps matching TRBD1 (6 bases). Per the germline V gene, CDR1 is SNHLY and CDR2 is FYNNEI. V gave up 5 bases and J gave up 2 bases, with 13 bases separating them. The CDR3 covers 15 residues. The chain's CDR3 is CASSRDTLAYNEQFF. CDR3 sequence (DNA): TGTGCCAGCAGTCGGGACACCCTTGCCTACAATGAGCAGTTCTTC.

The rearrangement links TRBV18 to TRBJ1-5; TRBD1 aligns across 8 bases. CDR1 is KGHSH and CDR2 is LQKENI in the germline V gene. The length of the CDR3 is 14 residues. The trim removed 5 bases at V and 3 bases at J, leaving 3 bases unmatched. CDR3 DNA sequence: TGTGCCAGCTCAAAGGACAGGGACAATCAGCCCCAGCATTTT. As protein: CASSKDRDNQPQHF.

This clone is a singleton in its sample. V is TRBV5-1 and J is TRBJ2-7; 8 bases are a match to TRBD1. The CDR3 extends over 15 amino acids. V gave up 4 bases and J gave up 2 bases; unmatched junction bases: 8. Germline V lookup: CDR1 SGHRS, CDR2 YFSETQ. In DNA, the CDR3 is TGCGCCAGCAGCCATGGGACAGGCTCGACCTACGAGCAGTACTTC. Translation gives CASSHGTGSTYEQYF.

This sequence joins TRBV6-7 and TRBJ2-5, with TRBD2 matching over 9 bases. TRBV6-7 is recorded as an ORF, its role being uncertain. The CDR3 is made up of 20 amino acids. V was clipped by 8 bases and J by 5 bases; unmatched bases: 27. The DNA for the CDR3 is TGTGCCAGCCCCCCCGCGGCTAGCGGGGCTACCCGGGTTCGAGTGGAGACCCAGTACTTC. It encodes CASPPAASGATRVRVETQYF.

Concerning this clone itself: This specimen includes other DNA sequences encoding the same CDR3. The chain employs TRBV27 and TRBJ1-1; possibly TRBD1 for D (5 bases). The V gene's germline CDR1 is MNHEY and CDR2 SMNVEV (reference sequence). The CDR3 has 15 amino acids. Deletions cut 2 bases from V and 5 bases from J, with 15 bases between. CDR3 in DNA: TGTGCCAGCAGTTTACTGGGGGGGGAGGGGACTGAAGCTTTCTTT. This sequence encodes CASSLLGGEGTEAFF.

The V gene is TRBV20-1, the J gene TRBJ2-7; D call uncertain. The CDR3 is 10 residues long. Germline V CDR1 and CDR2: DFQATT, SNEGSKA (reference sequence). V shed 5 bases and J shed 3 bases, with 5 bases lying between them. The CDR3 bases are TGCAGTGCTGGCCACTACGAGCAGTACTTC. This codes for CSAGHYEQYF.